This T cell receptor (beta chain) is from a study of beta chain features in type 1 diabetes. Overall study results and limits: Reduced insertions and increased deletions marked VDJ junctions in type 1 diabetes patients. Shorter TCRB CDR3s, moderately but significantly so, marked every one of the four CD4+ subsets in Type 1 diabetes patients.

The germline V gene has CDR1 SGHVS and CDR2 FNYEAQ. Trimming took 6 bases from V and 2 from J; bases not matched to a gene: 3. This CDR3 spans 15 amino acids. For this clone: Its specificity is not known.

Of the isolated RNA, all was reverse transcribed, and so the sequenced material was expressed TCRB transcripts. Sequencing used immunoSEQ multiplex PCR; TCRdb keeps in-frame clones, though not all of them. This repertoire shows 300,000 or so clones, roughly 8% found once; its top ten account for less than 0.5%. This clonotype was obtained from a woman aged 18 to 35 in good health. The chain joins TRBV7-6 to TRBJ2-2; 10 bases fit TRBD1. Material for sequencing was central memory CD4+ T cells from blood. In nucleotides, the CDR3 is TGTGCCAGCAGTAAGACAGGGGGCAACACCGGGGAGCTGTTTTTT. Protein: CASSKTGGNTGELFF. Looking up the rest from reference TRBV7-6 and TRBJ2-2 gives the full variable domain: GAGVSQSPRYKVTKRGQDVALRCDPISGHVSLYWYRQALGQGPEFLTYFNYEAQQDKSGLPNDRFSAERPEGSISTLTIQRTEQRDSAMYRCASSKTGGNTGELFFGEGSRLTVL.